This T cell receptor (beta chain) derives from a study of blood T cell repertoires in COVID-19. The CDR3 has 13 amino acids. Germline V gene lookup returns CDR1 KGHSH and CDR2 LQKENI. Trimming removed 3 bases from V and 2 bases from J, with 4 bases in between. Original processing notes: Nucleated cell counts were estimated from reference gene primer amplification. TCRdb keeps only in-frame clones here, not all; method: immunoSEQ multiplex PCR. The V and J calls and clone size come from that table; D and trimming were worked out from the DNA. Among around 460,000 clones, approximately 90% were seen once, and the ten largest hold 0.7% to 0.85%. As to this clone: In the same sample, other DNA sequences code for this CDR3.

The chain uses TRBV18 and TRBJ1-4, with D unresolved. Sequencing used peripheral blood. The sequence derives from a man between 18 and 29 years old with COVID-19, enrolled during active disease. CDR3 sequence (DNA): TGTGCCAGCTCACCGGCTACTAATGAAAAACTGTTTTTT. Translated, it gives CASSPATNEKLFF.